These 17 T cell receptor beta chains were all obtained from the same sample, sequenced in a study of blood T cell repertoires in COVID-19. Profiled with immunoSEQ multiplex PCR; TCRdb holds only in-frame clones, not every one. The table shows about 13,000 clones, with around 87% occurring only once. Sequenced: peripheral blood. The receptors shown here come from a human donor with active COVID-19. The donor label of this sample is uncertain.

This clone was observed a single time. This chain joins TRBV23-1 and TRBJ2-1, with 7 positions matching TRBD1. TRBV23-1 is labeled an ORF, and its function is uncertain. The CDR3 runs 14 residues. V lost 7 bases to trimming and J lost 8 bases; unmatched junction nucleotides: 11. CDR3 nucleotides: TGCGCCAGCACCCCCGAGACAGGGATCGATGAGCAGTTCTTC. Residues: CASTPETGIDEQFF.

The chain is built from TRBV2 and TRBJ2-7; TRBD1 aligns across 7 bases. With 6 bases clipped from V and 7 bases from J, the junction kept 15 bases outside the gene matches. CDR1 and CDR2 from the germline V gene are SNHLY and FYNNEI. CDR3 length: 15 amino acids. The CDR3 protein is CASSGDSGHSLEQYF. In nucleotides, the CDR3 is TGTGCCAGCAGCGGGGACAGTGGCCATTCTTTGGAGCAGTACTTC.

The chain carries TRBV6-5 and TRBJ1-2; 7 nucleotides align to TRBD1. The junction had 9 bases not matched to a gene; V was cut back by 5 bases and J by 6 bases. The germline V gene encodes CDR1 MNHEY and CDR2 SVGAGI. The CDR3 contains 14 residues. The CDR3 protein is CASSKQGGWHGYTF. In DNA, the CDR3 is TGTGCCAGCAGTAAACAAGGGGGCTGGCATGGCTACACCTTC.

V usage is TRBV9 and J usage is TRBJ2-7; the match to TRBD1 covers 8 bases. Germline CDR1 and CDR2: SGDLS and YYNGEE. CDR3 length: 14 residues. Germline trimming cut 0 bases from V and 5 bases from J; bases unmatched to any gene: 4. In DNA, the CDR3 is TGTGCCAGCAGCGTAGGACAGGGGTGGGACGAGCAGTACTTC. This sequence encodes CASSVGQGWDEQYF. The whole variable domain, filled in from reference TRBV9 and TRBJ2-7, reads DSGVTQTPKHLITATGQRVTLRCSPRSGDLSVYWYQQSLDQGLQFLIQYYNGEERAKGNILERFSAQQFPDLHSELNLSSLELGDSALYFCASSVGQGWDEQYFGPGTRLTVT.

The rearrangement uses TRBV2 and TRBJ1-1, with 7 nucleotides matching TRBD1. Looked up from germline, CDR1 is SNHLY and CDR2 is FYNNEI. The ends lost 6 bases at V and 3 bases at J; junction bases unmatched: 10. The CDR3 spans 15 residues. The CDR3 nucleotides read TGTGCCAGCAGAGCGAGGACAGGATTGTACACTGAAGCTTTCTTT. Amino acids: CASRARTGLYTEAFF. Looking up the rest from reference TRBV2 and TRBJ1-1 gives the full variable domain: EPEVTQTPSHQVTQMGQEVILRCVPISNHLYFYWYRQILGQKVEFLVSFYNNEISEKSEIFDDQFSVERPDGSNFTLKIRSTKLEDSAMYFCASRARTGLYTEAFFGQGTRLTVV.

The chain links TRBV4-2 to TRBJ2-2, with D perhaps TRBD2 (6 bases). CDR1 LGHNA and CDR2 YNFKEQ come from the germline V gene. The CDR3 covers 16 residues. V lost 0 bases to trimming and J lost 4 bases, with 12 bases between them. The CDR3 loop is CASSQDGRPITGELFF. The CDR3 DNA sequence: TGTGCCAGCAGCCAAGATGGGAGGCCGATCACCGGGGAGCTGTTTTTT.

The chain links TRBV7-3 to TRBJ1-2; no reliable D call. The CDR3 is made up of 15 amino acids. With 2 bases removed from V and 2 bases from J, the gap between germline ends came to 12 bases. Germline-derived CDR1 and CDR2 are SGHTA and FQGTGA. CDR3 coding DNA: TGTGCCAGCAGCTTAGGCCGGGGTCTAAACTATGGCTACACCTTC. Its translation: CASSLGRGLNYGYTF.

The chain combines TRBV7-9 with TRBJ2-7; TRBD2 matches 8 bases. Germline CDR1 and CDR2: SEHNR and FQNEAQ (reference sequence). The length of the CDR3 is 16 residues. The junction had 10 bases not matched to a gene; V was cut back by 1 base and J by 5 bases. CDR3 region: CASSLGPGGGQNEQYF. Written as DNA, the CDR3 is TGTGCCAGCAGCTTAGGACCCGGGGGGGGCCAGAACGAGCAGTACTTC.

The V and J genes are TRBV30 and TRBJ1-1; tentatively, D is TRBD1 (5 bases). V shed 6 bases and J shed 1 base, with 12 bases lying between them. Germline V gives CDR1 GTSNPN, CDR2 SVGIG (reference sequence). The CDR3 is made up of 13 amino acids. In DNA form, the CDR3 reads TGTGCCTGTCTCGGGGGTGGGAACACTGAAGCTTTCTTT. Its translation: CACLGGGNTEAFF.

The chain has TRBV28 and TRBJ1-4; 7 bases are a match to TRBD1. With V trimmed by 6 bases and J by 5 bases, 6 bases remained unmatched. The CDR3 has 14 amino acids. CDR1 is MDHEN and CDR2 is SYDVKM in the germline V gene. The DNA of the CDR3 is TGTGCCAGCAGGTCCTCACAGGGGAATGAAAAACTGTTTTTT. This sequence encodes CASRSSQGNEKLFF.

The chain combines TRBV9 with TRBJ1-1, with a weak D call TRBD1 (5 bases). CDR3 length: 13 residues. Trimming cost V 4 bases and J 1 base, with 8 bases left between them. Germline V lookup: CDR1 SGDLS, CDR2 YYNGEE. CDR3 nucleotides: TGTGCCAGCAGCTTAGGACAGAACACTGAAGCTTTCTTT. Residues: CASSLGQNTEAFF.

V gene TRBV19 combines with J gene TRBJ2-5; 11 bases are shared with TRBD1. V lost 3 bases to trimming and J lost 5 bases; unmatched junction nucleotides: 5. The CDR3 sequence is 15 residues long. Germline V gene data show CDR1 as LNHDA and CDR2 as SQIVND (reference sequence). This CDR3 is CASSIRTGGGETQYF. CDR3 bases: TGTGCCAGTAGTATCCGGACAGGGGGCGGGGAGACCCAGTACTTC. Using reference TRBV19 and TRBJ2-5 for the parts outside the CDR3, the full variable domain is DGGITQSPKYLFRKEGQNVTLSCEQNLNHDAMYWYRQDPGQGLRLIYYSQIVNDFQKGDIAEGYSVSREKKESFPLTVTSAQKNPTAFYLCASSIRTGGGETQYFGPGTRLLVL.

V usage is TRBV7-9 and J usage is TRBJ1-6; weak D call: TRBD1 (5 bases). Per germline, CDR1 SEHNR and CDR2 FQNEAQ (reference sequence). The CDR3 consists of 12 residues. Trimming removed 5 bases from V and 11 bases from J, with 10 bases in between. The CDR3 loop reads CASSPGGTPLHF. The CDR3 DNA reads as TGTGCCAGCAGCCCGGGGGGTACACCCCTCCACTTT.

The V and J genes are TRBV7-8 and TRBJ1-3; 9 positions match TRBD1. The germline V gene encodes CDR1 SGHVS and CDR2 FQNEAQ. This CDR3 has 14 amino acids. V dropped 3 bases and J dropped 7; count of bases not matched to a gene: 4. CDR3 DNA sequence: TGTGCCAGCAGCTTTACGACAGGGGGTAACACCATATATTTT. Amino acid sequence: CASSFTTGGNTIYF.

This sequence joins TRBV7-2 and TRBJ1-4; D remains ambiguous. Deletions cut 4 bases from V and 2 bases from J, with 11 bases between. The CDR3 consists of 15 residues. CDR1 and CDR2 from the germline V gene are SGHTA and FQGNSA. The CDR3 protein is CASSSEGATNEKLFF. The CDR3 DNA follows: TGTGCCAGCAGCTCCGAGGGAGCCACTAATGAAAAACTGTTTTTT.

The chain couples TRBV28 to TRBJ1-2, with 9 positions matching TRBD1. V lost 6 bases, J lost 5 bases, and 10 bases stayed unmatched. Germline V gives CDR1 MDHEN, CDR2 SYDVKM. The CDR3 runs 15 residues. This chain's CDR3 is CASRPPGTGIYGYTF. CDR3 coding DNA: TGTGCCAGCAGACCCCCAGGGACAGGGATTTATGGCTACACCTTC.

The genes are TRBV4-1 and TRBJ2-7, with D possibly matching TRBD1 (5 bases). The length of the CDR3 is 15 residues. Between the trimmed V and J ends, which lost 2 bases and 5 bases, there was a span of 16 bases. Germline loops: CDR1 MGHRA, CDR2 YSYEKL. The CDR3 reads CASSQSGRGFDEQYF. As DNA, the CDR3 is TGCGCCAGCAGCCAATCTGGTAGGGGTTTCGACGAGCAGTACTTC.